These 27 T cell receptor beta chains share one sample of origin, sequenced in a study of beta chain features in type 1 diabetes. Study-wide points: Moderate but significant shortening of TCRB CDR3s was recorded in all four CD4+ subsets from Type 1 diabetes patients.

What these receptors recognize is not known. Of the isolated RNA, all was reverse transcribed, and so the sequenced material was expressed TCRB transcripts. Assay used: immunoSEQ multiplex PCR; TCRdb lists only in-frame clones, some missing. The sample records 150,000 to 200,000 clones, 9% to 10% being singletons. Sequencing was performed on central memory CD4+ T cells from blood. The source of these receptors is a woman aged 30 to 39 with type 1 diabetes.

This clone was seen a few times. The CDR3 DNA reads TGCAGCGTTGAAGATAGCGGGCAGTCCCCCTACGAGCAGTACTTC. It encodes CSVEDSGQSPYEQYF. The V gene is TRBV29-1, the J gene TRBJ2-7; 7 nucleotides align to TRBD2. The CDR3 covers 15 residues. J lost 2 bases, V lost 0 bases, and 7 bases had no gene match. Germline values: CDR1 SQVTM, CDR2 ANQGSEA.

This clone was detected a few times. The chain carries TRBV19 and TRBJ2-1; D possibly corresponds to TRBD2 (5 bases). Germline V lookup: CDR1 LNHDA, CDR2 SQIVND (reference sequence). This CDR3 spans 14 amino acids. V lost 8 bases to trimming and J lost 4 bases, with 15 bases between them. CDR3 amino acids: CASLKRGNYNEQFF. DNA of the CDR3: TGTGCCAGTCTGAAGAGAGGGAATTACAATGAGCAGTTCTTC.

This clone was counted a few times. The chain uses TRBV28 and TRBJ2-2, with TRBD2 matching 8 bases. With 5 bases clipped from V and 4 bases from J, the junction kept 6 bases outside the gene matches. The CDR3 has 15 amino acids. Germline CDR1 reads MDHEN; CDR2 reads SYDVKM. CDR3 nucleotide sequence: TGTGCCAGCAGTCCCTACCTAGCGGGCACCGGGGAGCTGTTTTTT. As protein: CASSPYLAGTGELFF.

This clone was observed a handful of times. The chain recombines TRBV5-1 with TRBJ2-3; 8 bases are shared with TRBD2. J lost 7 bases, V lost 4 bases, and 14 bases had no gene match. CDR3 length: 16 amino acids. Germline CDR1 SGHRS, CDR2 YFSETQ. CDR3 protein: CASSQSIGAGVYTQYF. The CDR3 DNA follows: TGCGCCAGCAGCCAGTCCATAGGAGCGGGAGTTTATACGCAGTATTTT.

CDR3 DNA sequence: TGTGCCAGCAGTCGACTCTACGAGCAGTACTTC. This translates into CASSRLYEQYF. The gene calls are TRBV28 and TRBJ2-7; D is unresolved. Germline CDR1 MDHEN, CDR2 SYDVKM. The CDR3 consists of 11 residues. V was pared by 5 bases and J by 3 bases, with 5 bases between.

The chain links TRBV29-1 to TRBJ2-7, with TRBD2 as a possible D gene (5 bases). Trimming removed 4 bases at V and 2 bases at J, with 9 bases between. Germline lookup yields CDR1 SQVTM and CDR2 ANQGSEA. The CDR3 totals 12 residues. The CDR3 bases are TGCAGCGTTGGGGAGAATACCTACGAGCAGTACTTC. Translation gives CSVGENTYEQYF.

This clone was seen a handful of times. V and J are TRBV2 and TRBJ1-2; 9 bases are shared with TRBD1. The CDR3 is made up of 13 amino acids. Germline V gene sequence: CDR1 SNHLY, CDR2 FYNNEI. V lost 8 bases, J lost 3 bases, and 4 bases stayed unmatched. CDR3 amino acids: CASGGQGDYGYTF. The CDR3 DNA reads as TGTGCCAGCGGGGGACAGGGAGACTATGGCTACACCTTC.

This clone was seen repeatedly, ten times or more. This rearrangement joins TRBV5-1 to TRBJ2-1; 8 positions agree with TRBD1. There are 14 residues in the CDR3. V lost 0 bases to trimming and J lost 6 bases; unmatched junction nucleotides: 2. Germline V gene lookup returns CDR1 SGHRS and CDR2 YFSETQ. The CDR3 DNA is TGCGCCAGCAGCTTGGTACAGGGGGTCAATGAGCAGTTCTTC. It codes for CASSLVQGVNEQFF.

This clone was observed a few times. This sequence joins TRBV6-5 and TRBJ2-7; D is undetermined. Germline-derived CDR1 and CDR2 are MNHEY and SVGAGI. The CDR3 sequence is 14 residues long. V lost 4 bases to trimming and J lost 0 bases, with 10 bases between them. The CDR3 coding sequence is TGTGCCAGCAGTTCCGCGGAGTTCTCCTACGAGCAGTACTTC. Translation: CASSSAEFSYEQYF.

The sample holds a few counts of this clone. The gene calls are TRBV7-2 and TRBJ2-3; tentative D call: TRBD1 (6 bases). The CDR3 covers 15 residues. CDR1 is SGHTA, CDR2 FQGNSA, per germline. V shed 5 bases and J shed 2 bases, with 14 bases lying between them. For the CDR3, the DNA is TGTGCCAGCAGCGCGAACAGGGCCGACACAGATACGCAGTATTTT. Residues: CASSANRADTDTQYF.

V gene TRBV5-1 combines with J gene TRBJ2-5; 9 positions match TRBD2. CDR3 length equals 14 residues. The germline V gene encodes CDR1 SGHRS and CDR2 YFSETQ. V lost 1 base and J lost 5; bases outside the gene matches: 3. CDR3 region: CASSLLAGMETQYF. Written as DNA, the CDR3 is TGCGCCAGCAGCTTGCTAGCGGGAATGGAGACCCAGTACTTC. Using reference TRBV5-1 and TRBJ2-5 for the parts outside the CDR3, the full variable domain is KAGVTQTPRYLIKTRGQQVTLSCSPISGHRSVSWYQQTPGQGLQFLFEYFSETQRNKGNFPGRFSGRQFSNSRSEMNVSTLELGDSALYLCASSLLAGMETQYFGPGTRLLVL.

This clone was recorded a few times. The chain has TRBV5-4 and TRBJ2-5, with TRBD2 as a possible D gene (5 bases). The CDR3 covers 14 residues. V was pared by 1 base and J by 2 bases, with 9 bases between. CDR1 SGHNT and CDR2 YYREEE come from the germline V gene (reference sequence). The CDR3 DNA follows: TGTGCCAGCAGCTTGTTCACTAGTCAAGAGACCCAGTACTTC. This translates into CASSLFTSQETQYF.

This chain uses TRBV7-9 with TRBJ1-2; no reliable D call. The CDR3 loop spans 13 amino acids. Germline loops: CDR1 SEHNR, CDR2 FQNEAQ (reference sequence). Trimming shortened V by 4 bases and J by 6 bases, and 12 bases separated the two germline ends. CDR3 region: CASSSGNLNGYTF. The CDR3 bases are TGTGCCAGCAGCTCCGGGAACCTTAATGGCTACACCTTC.

V gene TRBV18 combines with J gene TRBJ1-2, with D possibly being TRBD1 (5 bases). The CDR3 covers 16 residues. Trimming removed 4 bases from V and 4 bases from J, with 19 bases in between. Germline CDR1 is KGHSH and CDR2 is LQKENI. The chain's CDR3 is CASSRVHVDSPYGYTF. The CDR3 nucleotides read TGTGCCAGCTCACGGGTACACGTCGACAGTCCCTATGGCTACACCTTC.

The table lists this clone with a few counts. The rearrangement uses TRBV6-5 and TRBJ2-5; possibly TRBD2 for D (6 bases). This CDR3 region has 16 residues. V lost 0 bases and J lost 6, with 17 bases in between. CDR1 is MNHEY, CDR2 SVGAGI, per germline. CDR3: CASSYSVVGRGKTQYF. CDR3 nucleotide sequence: TGTGCCAGCAGTTACTCGGTGGTCGGGAGAGGAAAGACCCAGTACTTC.

J is TRBJ2-2 and V is TRBV29-1; 7 positions agree with TRBD2. In germline, CDR1 is SQVTM, CDR2 ANQGSEA. The CDR3 length is 13 residues. Losses at the gene ends were 2 bases for V and 7 bases for J; bases not matched to a gene: 4. CDR3 region: CSVEREEGGELFF. The CDR3 DNA sequence: TGCAGCGTTGAACGGGAGGAGGGCGGGGAGCTGTTTTTT.

The chain links TRBV10-3 to TRBJ2-3; possibly TRBD2 for D (5 bases). Trimming removed 4 bases from V and 1 base from J, with 6 bases in between. CDR1 ENHRY and CDR2 SYGVKD come from the germline V gene. The CDR3 totals 13 residues. The CDR3 nucleotides read TGTGCCATCAGTGTGGAGGGCACAGATACGCAGTATTTT. It encodes CAISVEGTDTQYF.

This clone has just a few counts. V usage is TRBV7-3 and J usage is TRBJ2-1; D is possibly TRBD2 (5 bases). Looked up from germline, CDR1 is SGHTA and CDR2 is FQGTGA. There are 14 residues in the CDR3. V shed 5 bases and J shed 0 bases, with 8 bases lying between them. Here the CDR3 reads CASSRRSSYNEQFF. The CDR3 DNA reads TGTGCCAGCAGCCGGAGGTCCTCCTACAATGAGCAGTTCTTC.

The rearrangement joins TRBV2 to TRBJ2-5; weak D call: TRBD1 (6 bases). The germline V and J ends were trimmed by 10 bases and 5 bases, with 11 bases remaining between them. Per the germline V gene, CDR1 is SNHLY and CDR2 is FYNNEI. CDR3 length: 11 residues. Here the CDR3 DNA reads TGTGCCACAAAGGGGGAGGAGACCCAGTACTTC. Encoded protein: CATKGEETQYF.

The chain carries TRBV4-1 and TRBJ1-4, with 9 bases identical to TRBD1. V was clipped by 4 bases and J by 3 bases; unmatched bases: 15. This CDR3 spans 19 amino acids. Germline V gene data show CDR1 as MGHRA and CDR2 as YSYEKL. In DNA form, the CDR3 reads TGCGCCAGCAGCCGGAAACCGGGACAGGGCTCATTCGCTAATGAAAAACTGTTTTTT. Translated: CASSRKPGQGSFANEKLFF.

This clone was seen a handful of times. This rearrangement joins TRBV4-1 to TRBJ2-1; no clear D. Germline values: CDR1 MGHRA, CDR2 YSYEKL. The CDR3 length is 16 residues. Trimming took 1 base from V and 0 from J, leaving 10 bases between them. The CDR3 region is CASSQVDMLSYNEQFF. In DNA form, the CDR3 reads TGCGCCAGCAGCCAAGTAGACATGCTCTCCTACAATGAGCAGTTCTTC.

The chain has TRBV25-1 and TRBJ1-2; weak D call: TRBD1 (6 bases). Per the germline V gene, CDR1 is MGHDK and CDR2 is SYGVNS. CDR3 size: 15 residues. Trimming removed 6 bases at V and 0 bases at J, with 14 bases between. The DNA of the CDR3 is TGTGCCAGCAGGGCGGGGGACACCTCTAACTATGGCTACACCTTC. As protein: CASRAGDTSNYGYTF.

This rearrangement joins TRBV5-1 to TRBJ1-1; TRBD1 matches at 10 bases. CDR1 and CDR2 from the germline V gene are SGHRS and YFSETQ. CDR3 length: 14 amino acids. The trim removed 2 bases at V and 4 bases at J, leaving 2 bases unmatched. This CDR3 reads CASSFWTGGTEAFF. The CDR3 nucleotides are TGCGCCAGCAGCTTTTGGACAGGGGGCACTGAAGCTTTCTTT.

This clone was seen a handful of times. This sequence joins TRBV5-6 and TRBJ1-4; the match to TRBD1 covers 7 bases. V trimming: 5 bases; J trimming: 7 bases; junction bases outside the gene matches: 8. The CDR3 extends over 14 amino acids. CDR1 SGHDT and CDR2 YYEEEE come from the germline V gene. The CDR3 protein is CASSLGGAGEKLFF. The DNA of the CDR3 is TGTGCCAGCAGTCTAGGGGGCGCGGGTGAAAAACTGTTTTTT.

This rearrangement joins TRBV5-1 to TRBJ2-7, with 7 bases lining up with TRBD1. This CDR3 is built from 14 residues. Germline V gene data show CDR1 as SGHRS and CDR2 as YFSETQ. Trimming at V came to 4 bases and at J to 5 bases, leaving 9 bases not matched to a gene. The CDR3 sequence is CASSPGQGVHEQYF. The CDR3, as DNA: TGCGCCAGCAGCCCCGGGCAGGGGGTCCACGAGCAGTACTTC.

The chain is built from TRBV25-1 and TRBJ2-7, with 7 bases identical to TRBD2. The CDR3 extends over 13 amino acids. Germline lookup yields CDR1 MGHDK and CDR2 SYGVNS. The junction had 4 bases not matched to a gene; V was cut back by 6 bases and J by 2 bases. The chain's CDR3 is CASSLAAPYEQYF. The CDR3 DNA is TGTGCCAGCAGCCTAGCGGCCCCCTACGAGCAGTACTTC.

The chain links TRBV29-1 to TRBJ2-5; 7 nucleotides match TRBD1. The CDR3 has 12 amino acids. Germline assignment: CDR1 SQVTM and CDR2 ANQGSEA. With V trimmed by 6 bases and J by 5 bases, 6 bases remained unmatched. Here the CDR3 DNA reads TGCAGCGTGGGACAGTTAAGGGAGACCCAGTACTTC. Amino acids: CSVGQLRETQYF.